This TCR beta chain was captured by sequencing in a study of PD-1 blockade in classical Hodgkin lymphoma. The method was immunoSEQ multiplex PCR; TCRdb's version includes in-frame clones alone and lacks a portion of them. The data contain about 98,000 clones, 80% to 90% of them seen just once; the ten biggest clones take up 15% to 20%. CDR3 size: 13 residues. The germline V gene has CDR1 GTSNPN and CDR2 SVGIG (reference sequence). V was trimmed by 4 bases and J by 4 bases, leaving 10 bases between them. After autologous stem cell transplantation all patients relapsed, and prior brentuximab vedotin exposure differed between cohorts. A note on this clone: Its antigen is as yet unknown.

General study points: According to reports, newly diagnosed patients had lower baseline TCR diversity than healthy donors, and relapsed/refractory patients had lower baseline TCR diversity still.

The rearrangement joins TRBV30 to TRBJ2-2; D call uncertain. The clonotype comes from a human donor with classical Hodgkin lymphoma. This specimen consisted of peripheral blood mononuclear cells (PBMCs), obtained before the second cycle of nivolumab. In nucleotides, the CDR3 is TGTGCCTGGAAGAAGGCTTCCACCGGGGAGCTGTTTTTT. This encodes CAWKKASTGELFF.